The clone carrying this T cell receptor beta chain came up once. These data are taken from a study of T cells in Graves' hyperthyroidism and ophthalmopathy. RNA transcripts gave rise to amplified TCR beta CDR3 regions. HTBI primers were used for first-round RT-PCR of the TCR CDR3. One entry per CDR3 protein results from TCRdb running MiXCR on the multiplex PCR reads. The table shows about 600,000 distinct CDR3 sequences, with approximately 16% occurring only once. The diagnoses drew upon clinical symptoms, serum thyroxine and TRAb, thyroid ultrasound and orbital computed tomography. Fresh 10 ml peripheral blood yielded PBMCs. Germline V CDR1 and CDR2: ENHRY, SYGVKD. With 5 bases clipped from V and 4 bases from J, the junction kept 5 bases outside the gene matches. The CDR3 is 14 residues long.

This TCR was recovered from a woman between 40 and 50 years old with Graves' ophthalmopathy. The V gene is TRBV10-3, the J gene TRBJ2-3, with TRBD1 identical over 8 bases. Sequences were obtained from blood. This CDR3 is CAISSGQASDTQYF. In DNA, the CDR3 is TGTGCCATCAGTTCGGGACAGGCCTCAGATACGCAGTATTTT.